This T cell receptor (beta chain) was sequenced in a study of breast tumors, draining lymph nodes, adjacent tissues. The lymph nodes were axillary draining lymph nodes from breast cancer patients. Germline V lookup: CDR1 MGHDK, CDR2 SYGVNS. This CDR3 has 12 residues. Trimming shortened V by 11 bases and J by 4 bases, and 14 bases separated the two germline ends. This clonotype was seen a few times. TCRdb re-derived calls from the multiplex PCR reads in MiXCR, one entry per CDR3 protein. The data contain 270,000 or so distinct CDR3 sequences, 30% to 35% of them singletons. Input material: axillary lymph node tissue. This sequence originates from a female donor with breast cancer. Some clones in this sample may be carry-over from other donors' samples. This rearrangement joins TRBV25-1 to TRBJ1-1; D gene unclear. The CDR3 is CAAGKRGTEAFF. The CDR3 nucleotides are TGTGCCGCCGGGAAGAGAGGCACTGAAGCTTTCTTT.